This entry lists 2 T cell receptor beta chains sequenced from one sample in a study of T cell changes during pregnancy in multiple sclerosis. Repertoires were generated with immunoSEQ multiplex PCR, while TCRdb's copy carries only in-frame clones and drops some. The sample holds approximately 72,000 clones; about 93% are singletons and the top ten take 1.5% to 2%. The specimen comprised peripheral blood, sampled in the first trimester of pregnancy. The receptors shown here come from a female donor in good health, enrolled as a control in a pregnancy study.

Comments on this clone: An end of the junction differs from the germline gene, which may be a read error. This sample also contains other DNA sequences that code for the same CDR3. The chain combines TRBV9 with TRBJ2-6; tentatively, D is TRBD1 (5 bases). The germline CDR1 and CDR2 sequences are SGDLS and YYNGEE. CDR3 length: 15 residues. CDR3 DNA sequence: TGTGCCAGCAGTTTGGGCGTGTTTGGGGCCAATGTCCTGACTTTC. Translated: CASSLGVFGANVLTF.

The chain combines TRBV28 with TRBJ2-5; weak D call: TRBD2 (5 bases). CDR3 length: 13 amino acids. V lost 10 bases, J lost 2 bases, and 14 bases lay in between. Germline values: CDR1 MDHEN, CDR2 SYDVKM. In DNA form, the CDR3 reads TGTGCCACCAATTACGGGGTACAAGAGACCCAGTACTTC. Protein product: CATNYGVQETQYF.